This T cell receptor (beta chain) was documented in a study of blood T cell repertoires in COVID-19. Overall study context: T cells, B-cell-depleted T cells, or PBMCs provided the cDNA or gDNA that served as material.

Original processing methods: Amplified reference gene primers provided the basis for estimating nucleated cell counts. Repertoires were generated with immunoSEQ multiplex PCR, while TCRdb's copy carries only in-frame clones and drops some. That table gives V, J and clone size, and the DNA gave D and trimming. The sample yields 250,000 or so clones, approximately 80% seen once. Between the trimmed V and J ends, which lost 0 bases and 8 bases, there was a span of 8 bases. The CDR3 has 12 amino acids. CDR1 is LGHDT, CDR2 YNNKEL, per germline (reference sequence). V is TRBV3-1 (or the pseudogene TRBV3-2) and J is TRBJ2-7, with D hard to call. The TCR originated in a woman under 30 with acute or convalescent COVID-19. The specimen sequenced was peripheral blood. DNA of the CDR3: TGTGCCAGCAGCCAAGACCGAGGCAAGCAGTACTTC. Encoded protein: CASSQDRGKQYF.